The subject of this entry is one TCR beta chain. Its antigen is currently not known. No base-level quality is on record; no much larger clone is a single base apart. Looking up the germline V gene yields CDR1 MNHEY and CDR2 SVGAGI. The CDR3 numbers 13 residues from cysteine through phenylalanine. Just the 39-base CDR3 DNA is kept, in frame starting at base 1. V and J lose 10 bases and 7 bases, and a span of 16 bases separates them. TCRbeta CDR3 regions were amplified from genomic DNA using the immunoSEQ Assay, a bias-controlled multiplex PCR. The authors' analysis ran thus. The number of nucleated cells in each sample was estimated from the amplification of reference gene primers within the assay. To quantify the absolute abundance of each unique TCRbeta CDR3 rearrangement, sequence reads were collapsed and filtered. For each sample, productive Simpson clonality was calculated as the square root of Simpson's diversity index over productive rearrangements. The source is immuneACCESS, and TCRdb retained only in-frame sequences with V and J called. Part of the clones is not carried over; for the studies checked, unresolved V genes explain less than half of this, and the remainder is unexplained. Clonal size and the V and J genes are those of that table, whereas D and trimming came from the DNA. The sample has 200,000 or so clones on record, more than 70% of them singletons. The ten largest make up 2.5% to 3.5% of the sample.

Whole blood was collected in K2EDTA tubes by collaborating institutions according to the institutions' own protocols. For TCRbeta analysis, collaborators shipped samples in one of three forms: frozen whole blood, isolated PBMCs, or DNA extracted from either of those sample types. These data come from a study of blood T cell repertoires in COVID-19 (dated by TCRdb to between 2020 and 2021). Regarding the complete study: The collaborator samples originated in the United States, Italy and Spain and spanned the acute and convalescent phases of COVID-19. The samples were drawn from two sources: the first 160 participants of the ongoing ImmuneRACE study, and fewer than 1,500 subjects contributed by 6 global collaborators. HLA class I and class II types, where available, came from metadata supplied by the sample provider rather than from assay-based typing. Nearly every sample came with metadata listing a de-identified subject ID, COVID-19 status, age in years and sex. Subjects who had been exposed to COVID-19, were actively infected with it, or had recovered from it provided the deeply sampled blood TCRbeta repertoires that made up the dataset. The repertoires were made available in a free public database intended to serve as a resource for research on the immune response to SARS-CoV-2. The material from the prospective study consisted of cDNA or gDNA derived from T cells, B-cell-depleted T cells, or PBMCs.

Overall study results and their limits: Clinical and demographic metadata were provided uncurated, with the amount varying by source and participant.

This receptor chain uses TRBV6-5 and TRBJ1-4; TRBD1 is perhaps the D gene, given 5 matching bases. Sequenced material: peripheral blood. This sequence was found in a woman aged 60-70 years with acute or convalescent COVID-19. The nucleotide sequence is TGTGCCACTCGGGGGGTAGTTCGTGAAAAACTGTTTTTT. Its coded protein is CATRGVVREKLFF.